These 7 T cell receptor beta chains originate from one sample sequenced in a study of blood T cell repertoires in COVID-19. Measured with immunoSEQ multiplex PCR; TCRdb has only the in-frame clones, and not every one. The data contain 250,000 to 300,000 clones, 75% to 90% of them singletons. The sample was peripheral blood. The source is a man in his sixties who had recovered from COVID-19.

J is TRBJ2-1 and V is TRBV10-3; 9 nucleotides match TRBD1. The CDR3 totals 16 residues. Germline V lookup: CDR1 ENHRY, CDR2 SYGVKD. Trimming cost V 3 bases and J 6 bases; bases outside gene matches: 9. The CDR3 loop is CAISDVQGAGVNEQFF. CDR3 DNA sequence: TGTGCCATCAGTGATGTACAGGGGGCGGGGGTCAATGAGCAGTTCTTC.

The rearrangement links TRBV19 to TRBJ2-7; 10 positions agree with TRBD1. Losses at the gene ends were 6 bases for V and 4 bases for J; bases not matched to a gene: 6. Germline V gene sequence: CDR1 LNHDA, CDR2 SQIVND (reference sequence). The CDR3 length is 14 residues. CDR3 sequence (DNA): TGTGCCAGTAGGCCGGGACAGGGGAATTACGAGCAGTACTTC. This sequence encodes CASRPGQGNYEQYF.

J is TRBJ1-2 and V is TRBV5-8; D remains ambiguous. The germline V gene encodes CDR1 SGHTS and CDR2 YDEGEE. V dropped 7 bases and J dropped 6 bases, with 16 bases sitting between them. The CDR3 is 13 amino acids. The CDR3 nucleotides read TGTGCCAGCCGCCGCGGAAGGTTCGATGGCTACACCTTC. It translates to CASRRGRFDGYTF.

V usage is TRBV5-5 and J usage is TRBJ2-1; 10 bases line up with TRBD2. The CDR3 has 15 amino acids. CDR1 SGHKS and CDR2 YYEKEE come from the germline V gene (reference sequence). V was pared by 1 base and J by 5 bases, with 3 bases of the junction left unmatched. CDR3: CASSLLAGADNEQFF. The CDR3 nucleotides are TGTGCCAGCAGCTTGCTAGCGGGGGCCGACAATGAGCAGTTCTTC.

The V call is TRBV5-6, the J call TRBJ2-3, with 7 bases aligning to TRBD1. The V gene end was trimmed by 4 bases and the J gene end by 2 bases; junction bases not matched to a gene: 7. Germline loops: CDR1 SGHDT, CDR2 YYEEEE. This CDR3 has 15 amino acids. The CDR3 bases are TGTGCCAGCAGCGCCGGGGACAGCCACACAGATACGCAGTATTTT. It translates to CASSAGDSHTDTQYF. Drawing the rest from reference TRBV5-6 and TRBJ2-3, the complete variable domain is DAGVTQSPTHLIKTRGQQVTLRCSPKSGHDTVSWYQQALGQGPQFIFQYYEEEERQRGNFPDRFSGHQFPNYSSELNVNALLLGDSALYLCASSAGDSHTDTQYFGPGTRLTVL.

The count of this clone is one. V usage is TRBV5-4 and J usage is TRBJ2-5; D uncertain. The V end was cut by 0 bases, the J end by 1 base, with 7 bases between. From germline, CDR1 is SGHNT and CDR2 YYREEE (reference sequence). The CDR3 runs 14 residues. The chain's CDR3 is CASSLGQTQETQYF. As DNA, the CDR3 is TGTGCCAGCAGCTTGGGGCAAACCCAAGAGACCCAGTACTTC. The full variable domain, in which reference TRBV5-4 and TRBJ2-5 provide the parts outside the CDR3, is ETGVTQSPTHLIKTRGQQVTLRCSSQSGHNTVSWYQQALGQGPQFIFQYYREEENGRGNFPPRFSGLQFPNYSSELNVNALELDDSALYLCASSLGQTQETQYFGPGTRLLVL.

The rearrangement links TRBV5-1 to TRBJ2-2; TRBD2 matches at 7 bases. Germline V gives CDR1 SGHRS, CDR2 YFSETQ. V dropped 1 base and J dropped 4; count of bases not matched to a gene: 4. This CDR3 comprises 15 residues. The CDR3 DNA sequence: TGCGCCAGCAGCTTGTTCGGGGGGAGCACCGGGGAGCTGTTTTTT. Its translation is CASSLFGGSTGELFF. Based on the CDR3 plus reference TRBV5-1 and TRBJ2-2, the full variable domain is KAGVTQTPRYLIKTRGQQVTLSCSPISGHRSVSWYQQTPGQGLQFLFEYFSETQRNKGNFPGRFSGRQFSNSRSEMNVSTLELGDSALYLCASSLFGGSTGELFFGEGSRLTVL.